This T cell receptor beta chain was retrieved from a study of shared clonotypes between healthy human individuals. Looking at the study overall: Each donor's CD4 naive and CD4 memory cells filled three plates apiece, CD8 naive two, and CD8 memory one. General study points: All-four-donor shared clonotypes had higher generation probabilities than non-shared clonotypes did.

On this clone: Its cognate antigen is unknown.

Naive CD8 cells lacked CD45RO, underwent positive selection for CCR7 and left out terminally differentiated effector memory CD45RA+ cells. The CDR3 runs 17 residues. Germline-derived CDR1 and CDR2 are MNHEY and SMNVEV (reference sequence). V gave up 5 bases and J gave up 4 bases; unmatched junction bases: 13. Replicate PCRs for sorted subsets used approximately 220 ng DNA; this equaled 30,000 to 35,000 T cell genomes. Libraries were prepared by immunoSEQ multiplex PCR; TCRdb keeps only in-frame clonotypes and omits some of them. The table lists about 820,000 clones, nearly 95% of them singletons. The receptor was derived from a young man in good health. The sequenced material came from naive CD8+ T cells sorted from blood. The rearrangement links TRBV27 to TRBJ1-2; 10 positions agree with TRBD1. This CDR3 reads CASSPKTPGQGFYGYTF. The CDR3 coding sequence is TGTGCCAGCAGTCCGAAAACGCCGGGACAGGGGTTCTATGGCTACACCTTC.